This record concerns one T cell receptor beta chain sequence. The method was immunoSEQ multiplex PCR; TCRdb's version includes in-frame clones alone and lacks a portion of them. The sample records 900,000 to 1,200,000 clones, 75% to 85% being singletons. These data are taken from a study of shared clonotypes between healthy human individuals. V lost 7 bases and J lost 0; bases outside the gene matches: 5. This CDR3 has 15 residues. Germline CDR1 and CDR2: SNHLY and FYNNEI. The TCR comes from a man between 18 and 29 years old in good health. Some clones in this sample may be carry-over from other donors' samples. The sequenced sample was memory CD4+ T cells from PBMCs. As for subset: CD45RA-negative fraction. The chain carries TRBV2 and TRBJ2-4, with 8 bases that match TRBD1. This CDR3 is CASISDRAAKNIQYF. CDR3 in DNA: TGTGCCAGCATATCGGACAGGGCAGCCAAAAACATTCAGTACTTC.